The clone carrying this T cell receptor beta chain was detected ten times or more. Its specificity is not known. This CDR3 spans 12 amino acids. Trimming cost V 6 bases and J 8 bases, with 13 bases left between them. Amplification of TCR beta CDR3 regions was performed using RNA transcripts as template. Researchers ran a first-round RT-PCR on the TCR CDR3 using the HTBI primer set. TCRdb re-called the multiplex PCR reads through MiXCR, storing one row per CDR3 protein. The table includes about 280,000 distinct CDR3 sequences, less than 30% detected once. Initially, at the first diagnosis of hyperthyroidism and before any ophthalmopathy symptoms, blood was sampled. The data were taken from a study of T cells in Graves' hyperthyroidism and ophthalmopathy. The study, taken as a whole, reports: Researchers report that a 13 V-J model separated ophthalmopathy from stable hyperthyroidism.

The chain joins TRBV12-3 or TRBV12-4 to TRBJ1-2; tentatively, D is TRBD1 (5 bases). This TCR was sampled from a middle-aged man with Graves' hyperthyroidism that later progressed to Graves' ophthalmopathy. Sequences were obtained from blood. CDR3 protein: CASRDGWGGYTF. CDR3 coding DNA: TGTGCCAGCAGGGACGGCTGGGGGGGCTACACCTTC.